A selection of T cell receptor beta chains follows, all from one sample in a study of blood T cell repertoires in COVID-19. Profiling relied on immunoSEQ multiplex PCR, and the TCRdb table lists in-frame clones only, not all of them. The table includes about 130,000 clones, around 86% detected once. The source material was PBMCs or T cells enriched from blood (not recorded which). The receptor source for this set is a man aged 30-40 years who had recovered from COVID-19. CDR3s include the opening cysteine and the closing phenylalanine or tryptophan. Fields, in order: D gene, V gene, clone size, J gene, CDR3 length, CDR3 DNA, CDR3 protein. A D gene is named only where the DNA matches it firmly. For some rows the clone size is stated as once, few or many, or as a class when expanded; others skip it.

d_call: NA
v_call: TRBV2
clone_size: once
j_call: TRBJ1-5
cdr3_length: 13
cdr3_nt: TGTGCCAGCAAGCTCCGCCCCGATCAGCCCCAGCATTTT
cdr3_aa: CASKLRPDQPQHF

d_call: TRBD1
v_call: TRBV24-1
clone_size: NA
j_call: TRBJ1-1
cdr3_length: 16
cdr3_nt: TGTGCCACCAGTGATTTGGGGACAGGGGTGAACACTGAAGCTTTCTTT
cdr3_aa: CATSDLGTGVNTEAFF

d_call: NA
v_call: TRBV3-1/TRBV3-2
clone_size: NA
j_call: TRBJ1-2
cdr3_length: 14
cdr3_nt: TGTGCCAGCAGCCAAGCTGGAACAGGGTATGGCTACACCTTC
cdr3_aa: CASSQAGTGYGYTF

d_call: NA
v_call: TRBV5-6
clone_size: few
j_call: TRBJ1-1
cdr3_length: 14
cdr3_nt: TGTGCCAGCAGCTTAAGGACACCTTACACTGAAGCTTTCTTT
cdr3_aa: CASSLRTPYTEAFF

d_call: NA
v_call: TRBV18
clone_size: NA
j_call: TRBJ1-4
cdr3_length: 14
cdr3_nt: TGTGCCAGCTCACCCGGGAGAGAAAATGAAAAACTGTTTTTT
cdr3_aa: CASSPGRENEKLFF

d_call: NA
v_call: TRBV7-8
clone_size: NA
j_call: TRBJ2-1
cdr3_length: 17
cdr3_nt: TGTGCCAGCAGCTTAGCCAGGGGTGTGGACTCCTACAATGAGCAGTTCTTC
cdr3_aa: CASSLARGVDSYNEQFF

d_call: NA
v_call: TRBV9
clone_size: NA
j_call: TRBJ2-3
cdr3_length: 12
cdr3_nt: TGTGCCAGCAGCCCGCGCGTGGATACGCAGTATTTT
cdr3_aa: CASSPRVDTQYF

d_call: NA
v_call: TRBV5-1
clone_size: NA
j_call: TRBJ2-7
cdr3_length: 14
cdr3_nt: TGCGCCAGCAGCTTGGAACCTGAGAACTACGAGCAGTACTTC
cdr3_aa: CASSLEPENYEQYF

d_call: NA
v_call: TRBV14
clone_size: NA
j_call: TRBJ1-1
cdr3_length: 15
cdr3_nt: TGTGCCAGCAGCTCATCAGCACAGGGCCTCCTGGAAGCTTTCTTT
cdr3_aa: CASSSSAQGLLEAFF

d_call: TRBD2
v_call: TRBV6-1
clone_size: NA
j_call: TRBJ2-3
cdr3_length: 15
cdr3_nt: TGTGCCAGCACCTCGGCTAGCGGGAGAACAGATACGCAGTATTTT
cdr3_aa: CASTSASGRTDTQYF

d_call: TRBD1
v_call: TRBV5-1
clone_size: once
j_call: TRBJ1-4
cdr3_length: 16
cdr3_nt: TGCGCCAGCAGTCCCCGTTGGACAGGGATAAATGAAAAACTGTTTTTT
cdr3_aa: CASSPRWTGINEKLFF

d_call: NA
v_call: TRBV5-1
clone_size: NA
j_call: TRBJ1-1
cdr3_length: 15
cdr3_nt: TGCGCCAGCAGCGCGGAGGGAACTATGAACACTGAAGCTTTCTTT
cdr3_aa: CASSAEGTMNTEAFF

d_call: NA
v_call: TRBV5-6
clone_size: NA
j_call: TRBJ2-7
cdr3_length: 16
cdr3_nt: TGTGCCAGCAGCTTGGTATCCGGGGTGTACTCCTACGAGCAGTACTTC
cdr3_aa: CASSLVSGVYSYEQYF

d_call: NA
v_call: TRBV27
clone_size: NA
j_call: TRBJ1-2
cdr3_length: 13
cdr3_nt: TGTGCCAGCAGTAAACGACCGACAGATGGCTACACCTTC
cdr3_aa: CASSKRPTDGYTF

d_call: NA
v_call: TRBV27
clone_size: NA
j_call: TRBJ1-4
cdr3_length: 15
cdr3_nt: TGTGCCAGCAGTTTAACTCAGCCACCTAGAGAAAAACTGTTTTTT
cdr3_aa: CASSLTQPPREKLFF

d_call: NA
v_call: TRBV3-1/TRBV3-2
clone_size: NA
j_call: TRBJ1-1
cdr3_length: 12
cdr3_nt: TGTGCCACTAAGACAGTACCTACTGAAGCTTTCTTT
cdr3_aa: CATKTVPTEAFF

d_call: NA
v_call: TRBV5-4
clone_size: few
j_call: TRBJ2-3
cdr3_length: 12
cdr3_nt: TGTGCCAGCAGCTCGCCAGGCAATACGCAGTATTTT
cdr3_aa: CASSSPGNTQYF

d_call: TRBD1
v_call: TRBV19
clone_size: NA
j_call: TRBJ2-5
cdr3_length: 15
cdr3_nt: TGTGCCAGTAGTTACGGACAGGGGCCCCAAGAGACCCAGTACTTC
cdr3_aa: CASSYGQGPQETQYF

d_call: TRBD1
v_call: TRBV11-3
clone_size: few
j_call: TRBJ2-2
cdr3_length: 16
cdr3_nt: TGTGCCAGCAGCCCGCGACAGGGGGAATACACCGGGGAGCTGTTTTTT
cdr3_aa: CASSPRQGEYTGELFF

d_call: NA
v_call: TRBV11-2
clone_size: once
j_call: TRBJ2-3
cdr3_length: 17
cdr3_nt: TGTGCCAGCAGCTTAGACCCTGACAAACAGAGCACAGATACGCAGTATTTT
cdr3_aa: CASSLDPDKQSTDTQYF

d_call: NA
v_call: TRBV3-1/TRBV3-2
clone_size: NA
j_call: TRBJ2-3
cdr3_length: 14
cdr3_nt: TGTGCCAGCAGCCTGGCGGGAAGCACAGATACGCAGTATTTT
cdr3_aa: CASSLAGSTDTQYF

d_call: NA
v_call: TRBV4-1
clone_size: NA
j_call: TRBJ1-4
cdr3_length: 14
cdr3_nt: TGCGCCAGCAGCCAAGTTCAGGGGCTCGGTGGACTGTTTTTT
cdr3_aa: CASSQVQGLGGLFF

d_call: NA
v_call: TRBV5-6
clone_size: NA
j_call: TRBJ2-1
cdr3_length: 14
cdr3_nt: TGTGCCAGCAGCTCCATAGACTGGTACAATGAGCAGTTCTTC
cdr3_aa: CASSSIDWYNEQFF

d_call: TRBD2
v_call: TRBV6-6
clone_size: few
j_call: TRBJ2-2
cdr3_length: 17
cdr3_nt: TGTGCCAGCAGTCGGACTAGCGGGCGGCAAAACACCGGGGAGCTGTTTTTT
cdr3_aa: CASSRTSGRQNTGELFF

d_call: TRBD1
v_call: TRBV11-1
clone_size: NA
j_call: TRBJ1-4
cdr3_length: 15
cdr3_nt: TGTGCCAGCAGTCCAAACCGGGACAGGGACGAAAAACTGTTTTTT
cdr3_aa: CASSPNRDRDEKLFF

d_call: NA
v_call: TRBV7-2
clone_size: NA
j_call: TRBJ2-5
cdr3_length: 15
cdr3_nt: TGTGCCAGCAGCTTAGCATTTTTTTCGCAAGAGACCCAGTACTTC
cdr3_aa: CASSLAFFSQETQYF

d_call: TRBD2
v_call: TRBV2
clone_size: once
j_call: TRBJ2-3
cdr3_length: 17
cdr3_nt: TGTGCCAGCAGTGATAGTGAGCGGGGGCCTGTCACAGATACGCAGTATTTT
cdr3_aa: CASSDSERGPVTDTQYF

d_call: NA
v_call: TRBV6-1
clone_size: once
j_call: TRBJ1-2
cdr3_length: 13
cdr3_nt: TGTGCCAGCAGTGAAGCCGGGGACTATGGCTACACCTTC
cdr3_aa: CASSEAGDYGYTF